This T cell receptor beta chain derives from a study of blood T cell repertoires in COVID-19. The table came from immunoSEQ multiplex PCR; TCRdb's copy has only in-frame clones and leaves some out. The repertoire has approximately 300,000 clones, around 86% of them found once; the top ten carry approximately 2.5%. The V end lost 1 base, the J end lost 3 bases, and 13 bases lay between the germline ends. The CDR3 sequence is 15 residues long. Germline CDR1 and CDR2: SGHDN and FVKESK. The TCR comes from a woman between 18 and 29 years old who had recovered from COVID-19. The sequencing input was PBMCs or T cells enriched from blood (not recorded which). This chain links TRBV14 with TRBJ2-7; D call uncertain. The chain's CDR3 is CASSQVNTPIYEQYF. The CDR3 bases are TGTGCCAGCAGCCAAGTGAATACTCCTATCTACGAGCAGTACTTC.